Listed here are 20 T cell receptor beta chains from one sample, sequenced in a study of cytomegalovirus exposure and HLA in healthy donors (dated by TCRdb to the late 2010s). Library preparation was by the immunoSEQ multiplex PCR assay. For the multiplex PCR, a mixture combining 60 forward primers for TCR Vbeta segments and 13 reverse primers for TCR Jbeta segments was used. The clones in this table, taken by TCRdb from immuneACCESS, are in-frame only. Not every clone is retained; where verified, under half of the shortfall comes from an unresolved V gene, and the cause of the rest is unknown. The sample table shows roughly 120,000 clones, and more than 65% are seen once. The top ten constitute 0.85% to 0.9% of the sample. The sequenced material came from PBMCs. These receptor sequences come from a woman in her 30s in good health and CMV-seronegative.

In regard to this clone: One end of the junction does not line up with germline, which may come from a read error. This sequence joins TRBV4-3 and TRBJ2-7; 10 bases fit TRBD1. The CDR3 covers 17 residues. Germline V gives CDR1 LGHNA, CDR2 YSLEER. The CDR3, as DNA: TGCGCCAGCAGCCAATACGGACCGGGACAGGGGAACTACGAGCAGTATTTC. Translated, it gives CASSQYGPGQGNYEQYF.

The chain joins TRBV27 to TRBJ1-2, with 9 bases matching TRBD1. The CDR3 contains 15 residues. The ends lost 6 bases at V and 4 bases at J; junction bases unmatched: 9. In germline, CDR1 is MNHEY, CDR2 SMNVEV (reference sequence). The CDR3 DNA is TGTGCCAGCAGCCCCCCGGGACAGGGAAGCTATGGCTACACCTTC. This sequence encodes CASSPPGQGSYGYTF.

Only a few counts were recorded for this clone. The V and J genes are TRBV29-1 and TRBJ2-3; TRBD1 matches at 10 bases. CDR1 SQVTM and CDR2 ANQGSEA come from the germline V gene. The CDR3 covers 15 residues. Germline trimming cut 6 bases from V and 1 base from J; bases unmatched to any gene: 7. This CDR3 is CSVRTGGSGTDTQYF. DNA for the CDR3: TGCAGCGTCCGGACAGGGGGATCGGGCACAGATACGCAGTATTTT.

This chain uses TRBV5-1 with TRBJ1-1, with D perhaps matching TRBD1 (6 bases). Germline V lookup: CDR1 SGHRS, CDR2 YFSETQ. This CDR3 has 16 amino acids. V was shortened by 4 bases and J by 0 bases, with 16 bases between the two germline ends. CDR3 residues: CASSITLGQMNTEAFF. The CDR3 nucleotides are TGCGCCAGCAGCATTACTCTCGGACAGATGAACACTGAAGCTTTCTTT. The variable domain in full, with the rest retrieved from reference TRBV5-1 and TRBJ1-1, is KAGVTQTPRYLIKTRGQQVTLSCSPISGHRSVSWYQQTPGQGLQFLFEYFSETQRNKGNFPGRFSGRQFSNSRSEMNVSTLELGDSALYLCASSITLGQMNTEAFFGQGTRLTVV.

This clone has only one observation. J is TRBJ1-4 and V is TRBV6-5, with TRBD1 matching 8 bases. Germline lookup yields CDR1 MNHEY and CDR2 SVGAGI. J lost 7 bases, V lost 4 bases, and 11 bases had no gene match. CDR3 length: 16 residues. The DNA of the CDR3 is TGTGCCAGCAGTTCCCCCGGACAGGGATGGGGTGAAAAACTGTTTTTT. Its translation: CASSSPGQGWGEKLFF.

As to this clone: Distinct nucleotide sequences in the sample also encode this CDR3. The V call is TRBV30, the J call TRBJ1-5; D is possibly TRBD1 (5 bases). Germline V CDR1 and CDR2: GTSNPN, SVGIG (reference sequence). CDR3 length equals 14 residues. Trimming stripped 3 bases from V and 1 base from J, with 10 bases between. The CDR3 loop reads CAWSGGGSNQPQHF. The DNA for the CDR3 is TGTGCCTGGAGCGGCGGGGGAAGCAATCAGCCCCAGCATTTT.

This clone was counted between two and nine times. The chain couples TRBV6-5 to TRBJ2-5; D not resolved. Near its end, the DNA agrees better with TRBJ2-7, so the J call may be wrong. The germline gives CDR1 MNHEY, CDR2 SVGAGI. The CDR3 has 14 residues. Here the CDR3 reads CASSKTTPSYEQYF. CDR3 coding DNA: TGTGCCAGCAGCAAAACGACACCTTCCTACGAGCAGTACTTC.

This chain connects TRBV6-1 to TRBJ2-5; D is undetermined. The CDR3 is 14 residues long. Trimming shortened V by 1 base and J by 7 bases, and 13 bases separated the two germline ends. Germline CDR1 is MNHNS and CDR2 is SASEGT. This CDR3 reads CASSEGGGIGTQYF. Written as DNA, the CDR3 is TGTGCCAGCAGTGAAGGAGGTGGTATTGGGACCCAGTACTTC.

CDR3 loop: CAIRVGETETQYF. The CDR3 bases are TGTGCCATCAGGGTAGGGGAAACAGAGACCCAGTACTTC. V is TRBV10-3 and J is TRBJ2-5, with D possibly TRBD1 on 5 matching bases. CDR1 and CDR2 (germline): ENHRY, SYGVKD. The V gene lost 6 bases and the J gene lost 4 bases, with 12 bases spanning the gap. The CDR3 has 13 residues.

J is TRBJ1-1 and V is TRBV10-3, with D unresolved. The CDR3 spans 11 residues. Germline CDR1 reads ENHRY; CDR2 reads SYGVKD. Trimming removed 5 bases from V and 7 bases from J, with 8 bases in between. CDR3: CAISNTYEAFF. DNA for the CDR3: TGTGCCATCAGTAATACATATGAAGCTTTCTTT.

There are a few counts of this clone. The chain couples TRBV7-9 to TRBJ2-2, with D perhaps matching TRBD2 (7 bases). The length of the CDR3 is 17 residues. Trimming pared 3 bases from V and 5 bases from J, leaving 19 bases between. Germline CDR1 SEHNR, CDR2 FQNEAQ (reference sequence). Here the CDR3 DNA reads TGTGCCAGCAGCTTGCCCCCTGGAAGGGGGGGGACCGGGGAGCTGTTTTTT. Protein: CASSLPPGRGGTGELFF.

This clone has just a few counts. This chain links TRBV7-8 with TRBJ2-3; 8 bases line up with TRBD1. Trimming cost V 6 bases and J 1 base; bases outside gene matches: 6. There are 15 residues in the CDR3. In germline, CDR1 is SGHVS, CDR2 FQNEAQ. CDR3 sequence (DNA): TGTGCCAGCAGTCTAGAGGGACAGGGCACAGATACGCAGTATTTT. This gives the protein CASSLEGQGTDTQYF.

The rearrangement joins TRBV30 to TRBJ1-2; D is uncertain. Germline CDR1 GTSNPN, CDR2 SVGIG (reference sequence). Trimming cost V 4 bases and J 7 bases, with 13 bases left between them. The CDR3 consists of 12 residues. The CDR3 loop is CAWKDWEGGYTF. CDR3 DNA: TGTGCCTGGAAGGACTGGGAGGGTGGCTACACCTTC.

The chain carries TRBV6-5 and TRBJ1-2; 10 bases agree with TRBD1. CDR1 and CDR2 (germline): MNHEY, SVGAGI. The CDR3 totals 15 residues. V dropped 2 bases and J dropped 5; count of bases not matched to a gene: 5. The CDR3 DNA follows: TGTGCCAGCAGTTACATGACAGGGGGCGGATATGGCTACACCTTC. Protein product: CASSYMTGGGYGYTF.

The chain links TRBV7-9 to TRBJ2-5; 9 bases line up with TRBD2. V shed 0 bases and J 4 bases; nucleotides not matched to a gene: 6. CDR1 is SEHNR, CDR2 FQNEAQ, per germline (reference sequence). There are 16 residues in the CDR3. The CDR3 nucleotides are TGTGCCAGCAGCTTAGCGGGTAGCGGGGGTTCAGAGACCCAGTACTTC. It specifies CASSLAGSGGSETQYF.

The sample holds one count of this clone. The V call is TRBV7-2, the J call TRBJ1-6; D is unresolved. The CDR3 loop spans 15 amino acids. V lost 5 bases to trimming and J lost 4 bases, with 12 bases between them. Germline CDR1 reads SGHTA; CDR2 reads FQGNSA. The CDR3 sequence: CASSTRNSYNSPLHF. In DNA, the CDR3 is TGTGCCAGCAGCACCCGGAACAGTTATAATTCACCCCTCCACTTT.

The chain employs TRBV7-2 and TRBJ1-6; D is uncertain. The CDR3 totals 13 residues. Germline V CDR1 and CDR2: SGHTA, FQGNSA. The V end lost 3 bases, the J end lost 7 bases, and 7 bases lay between the germline ends. In nucleotides, the CDR3 is TGTGCCAGCAGCTTTGGCCAGAATTCACCCCTCCACTTT. Its protein product is CASSFGQNSPLHF.

This clone was picked up a small number of times. V gene TRBV18 combines with J gene TRBJ1-1, with TRBD1 matching over 10 bases. The V segment lost 5 bases and the J segment 5 bases; nucleotides outside the gene matches: 5. Germline CDR1 reads KGHSH; CDR2 reads LQKENI. The CDR3 loop spans 14 amino acids. CDR3 protein: CASSDGQGETEAFF. DNA for the CDR3: TGTGCCAGCTCAGATGGACAGGGGGAAACTGAAGCTTTCTTT.

The chain links TRBV12-5 to TRBJ2-5; 11 nucleotides agree with TRBD1. The CDR3 runs 16 residues. The V gene end was trimmed by 5 bases and the J gene end by 5 bases; junction bases not matched to a gene: 10. Germline-derived CDR1 and CDR2 are LGHNT and FRNRAP. The CDR3 here is CASGQEGQGAGETQYF. CDR3 bases: TGTGCTAGTGGTCAGGAAGGACAGGGGGCGGGGGAGACCCAGTACTTC.

The V and J genes are TRBV28 and TRBJ2-5; a weak D match, TRBD2 (5 bases). The germline V gene encodes CDR1 MDHEN and CDR2 SYDVKM. This CDR3 region has 14 residues. The V end was cut by 3 bases, the J end by 1 base, with 9 bases between. This CDR3 is CASSLAGSQETQYF. Here the CDR3 DNA reads TGTGCCAGCAGTTTGGCGGGCAGCCAAGAGACCCAGTACTTC.